One and the same sample provided the 25 T cell receptor beta chains below, sequenced in a study of control samples from healthy donors and cancer patients. Repertoires were generated with immunoSEQ multiplex PCR, while TCRdb's copy carries only in-frame clones and drops some. This table has 150,000 or so clones, around 94% appearing once. The specimen was PBMCs. The receptors stem from a man aged 55 to 70 with colorectal cancer.

This chain links TRBV5-1 with TRBJ1-1; 7 bases align to TRBD1. CDR3 length: 19 residues. Germline V CDR1 and CDR2: SGHRS, YFSETQ. V was clipped by 4 bases and J by 4 bases; unmatched bases: 22. This CDR3 reads CASSLTTTGRRKGITEAFF. The DNA of the CDR3 is TGCGCCAGCAGCCTTACTACGACAGGGAGGAGGAAGGGGATCACTGAAGCTTTCTTT.

This chain joins TRBV6-5 and TRBJ1-4, with 7 bases identical to TRBD1. V was clipped by 6 bases and J by 7 bases; unmatched bases: 8. CDR3 length: 14 amino acids. From germline, CDR1 is MNHEY and CDR2 SVGAGI. DNA of the CDR3: TGTGCCAGCAGCGAGGGGGCAGGTGCTGAAAAACTGTTTTTT. It codes for CASSEGAGAEKLFF.

The chain recombines TRBV19 with TRBJ2-1, with a weak D call TRBD1 (6 bases). The germline V gene encodes CDR1 LNHDA and CDR2 SQIVND (reference sequence). V lost 4 bases and J 1 base, leaving 8 bases between the germline ends. This CDR3 region has 14 residues. DNA of the CDR3: TGTGCCAGTAGTAGGACAGCATCCTACAATGAGCAGTTCTTC. Translation gives CASSRTASYNEQFF.

The CDR3 is CASGSRPWGRGNTEAFF. CDR3 sequence (DNA): TGTGCTAGTGGTTCCCGTCCATGGGGGAGAGGTAACACTGAAGCTTTCTTT. The chain employs TRBV12-5 and TRBJ1-1, with TRBD1 as a possible D gene (5 bases). The ends were cut back, 4 bases at V and 2 bases at J, with 20 bases in the middle. This CDR3 contains 17 residues. Germline values: CDR1 LGHNT, CDR2 FRNRAP. The variable domain in full, completed from reference TRBV12-5 and TRBJ1-1, reads DARVTQTPRHKVTEMGQEVTMRCQPILGHNTVFWYRQTMMQGLELLAYFRNRAPLDDSGMPKDRFSAEMPDATLATLKIQPSEPRDSAVYFCASGSRPWGRGNTEAFFGQGTRLTVV.

Comments on this clone: Other nucleotide sequences from this sample produce the same CDR3. The chain employs TRBV9 and TRBJ2-3; no reliable D call. V lost 0 bases, J lost 3 bases, and 2 bases lay in between. The CDR3 runs to 12 residues. Germline CDR1 SGDLS, CDR2 YYNGEE. As DNA, the CDR3 is TGTGCCAGCAGCGTAGGTACAGATACGCAGTATTTT. Translated, it gives CASSVGTDTQYF.

This CDR3 is CEFAKPGGTGTSSGNTIYF. CDR3 coding DNA: TGTGAATTCGCGAAACCGGGGGGGACAGGGACTTCCTCTGGAAACACCATATATTTT. The rearrangement uses TRBV3-1 (or the pseudogene TRBV3-2) and TRBJ1-3; 9 bases agree with TRBD1. This CDR3 spans 19 amino acids. CDR1 LGHDT and CDR2 YNNKEL come from the germline V gene (reference sequence).

The chain joins TRBV7-2 to TRBJ1-4; tentatively, D is TRBD1 (5 bases). CDR1 is SGHTA and CDR2 is FQGNSA in the germline V gene. The CDR3 has 14 amino acids. The V gene lost 2 bases and the J gene lost 6 bases, with 10 bases spanning the gap. CDR3 protein: CASSLMGQDEKLFF. The DNA of the CDR3 is TGTGCCAGCAGCTTAATGGGGCAGGATGAAAAACTGTTTTTT.

The V call is TRBV4-1, the J call TRBJ2-3; D remains unclear. V was shortened by 5 bases and J by 10 bases, with 16 bases between the two germline ends. The CDR3 is made up of 13 amino acids. CDR1 and CDR2 (germline): MGHRA, YSYEKL. The DNA of the CDR3 is TGCGCCAGCAGCAAAAGCCCCCCTCTCCCGCAGTATTTT. Translating gives CASSKSPPLPQYF.

This clone has just one count. This chain links TRBV6-5 with TRBJ1-5, with unresolved D. Between the trimmed V and J ends, which lost 6 bases and 2 bases, there was a span of 8 bases. CDR1 is MNHEY, CDR2 SVGAGI, per germline. This CDR3 comprises 13 residues. The CDR3 DNA follows: TGTGCCAGCAGCGTGTTTGGCAATCAGCCCCAGCATTTT. The encoded protein is CASSVFGNQPQHF.

This clone showed up just a few times. V is TRBV19 and J is TRBJ1-5; D gene uncertain. There are 13 residues in the CDR3. The V gene's germline CDR1 is LNHDA and CDR2 SQIVND (reference sequence). V shed 5 bases and J shed 3 bases, with 8 bases lying between them. The CDR3: CASSLEDNQPQHF. The CDR3, as DNA: TGTGCCAGTAGTCTTGAGGACAATCAGCCCCAGCATTTT. The full variable domain, rest sourced from reference TRBV19 and TRBJ1-5, is DGGITQSPKYLFRKEGQNVTLSCEQNLNHDAMYWYRQDPGQGLRLIYYSQIVNDFQKGDIAEGYSVSREKKESFPLTVTSAQKNPTAFYLCASSLEDNQPQHFGDGTRLSIL.

This clone has a single count. The chain carries TRBV15 and TRBJ2-7; TRBD1 matches at 12 bases. The junction had 16 bases not matched to a gene; V was cut back by 3 bases and J by 7 bases. This CDR3 comprises 18 residues. Germline V CDR1 and CDR2: LNHNV, YYDKDF (reference sequence). The chain's CDR3 is CATSRDVFRDRGQGEQYF. In DNA form, the CDR3 reads TGTGCCACCAGCAGGGACGTCTTCAGGGACAGGGGGCAAGGAGAGCAGTACTTC.

This sequence joins TRBV21-1 and TRBJ2-7; no DNA check was done on the table's D call, TRBD2. TRBV21-1 corresponds to a pseudogene. The CDR3 covers 16 residues. In DNA form, the CDR3 reads TGTGCCAGCAGCAAAGGGGGACTAGCGGGGACAGAAGAGCAGTACTTC. This translates into CASSKGGLAGTEEQYF.

This sequence joins TRBV19 and TRBJ2-2; D gene unclear. V lost 1 base to trimming and J lost 6 bases, with 9 bases between them. Per germline, CDR1 LNHDA and CDR2 SQIVND (reference sequence). The CDR3 is 14 residues long. CDR3 sequence reads: CASSIGGPSGELFF. CDR3 DNA: TGTGCCAGTAGTATAGGTGGGCCTTCCGGGGAGCTGTTTTTT.

The rearrangement links TRBV5-5 to TRBJ1-5, with D perhaps TRBD1 (6 bases). The CDR3 sequence is 16 residues long. V was clipped by 1 base and J by 2 bases, with 13 bases between them. Germline CDR1 reads SGHKS; CDR2 reads YYEKEE (reference sequence). In nucleotides, the CDR3 is TGTGCCAGCAGCTTGAAGGCCCGACAGGGCAATCAGCCCCAGCATTTT. This gives the protein CASSLKARQGNQPQHF. Full variable domain (rest looked up from reference TRBV5-5 and TRBJ1-5): DAGVTQSPTHLIKTRGQQVTLRCSPISGHKSVSWYQQVLGQGPQFIFQYYEKEERGRGNFPDRFSARQFPNYSSELNVNALLLGDSALYLCASSLKARQGNQPQHFGDGTRLSIL.

The chain joins TRBV5-1 to TRBJ1-4; 7 nucleotides line up with TRBD1. J was trimmed by 2 bases and V by 1 base; bases with no gene match: 5. CDR1 SGHRS and CDR2 YFSETQ come from the germline V gene. There are 16 residues in the CDR3. The CDR3 sequence is CASSLTGAPTNEKLFF. The CDR3 DNA sequence: TGCGCCAGCAGCTTGACAGGGGCCCCTACTAATGAAAAACTGTTTTTT. The full variable domain, with the rest looked up from reference TRBV5-1 and TRBJ1-4, is KAGVTQTPRYLIKTRGQQVTLSCSPISGHRSVSWYQQTPGQGLQFLFEYFSETQRNKGNFPGRFSGRQFSNSRSEMNVSTLELGDSALYLCASSLTGAPTNEKLFFGSGTQLSVL.

V is TRBV7-9 and J is TRBJ2-4, with 7 nucleotides matching TRBD1. V shed 1 base and J 4 bases; nucleotides not matched to a gene: 7. CDR1 and CDR2 from the germline V gene are SEHNR and FQNEAQ (reference sequence). The CDR3 is 16 amino acids. CDR3 region: CASSLETGSRKNIQYF. CDR3 DNA sequence: TGTGCCAGCAGCTTAGAGACAGGGTCGAGGAAAAACATTCAGTACTTC.

The chain links TRBV12-3 or TRBV12-4 to TRBJ1-1; possibly TRBD1 for D (5 bases). The CDR3 is 13 residues long. Between the trimmed V and J ends, which lost 3 bases and 3 bases, there was a span of 8 bases. CDR3 in amino acids: CASSFLGDTEAFF. DNA of the CDR3: TGTGCCAGCAGTTTTTTGGGGGACACTGAAGCTTTCTTT.

Written as DNA, the CDR3 is TGTGCCAGCCCTTCTGCCCCCGACTACTGGAGCACAGATACGCAGTATTTT. Protein product: CASPSAPDYWSTDTQYF. The chain couples TRBV2 to TRBJ2-3, with D possibly matching TRBD2 (5 bases). The CDR3 is 17 residues long. V was cut by 8 bases and J by 0 bases, with 21 bases left in between. Germline values: CDR1 SNHLY, CDR2 FYNNEI. Based on the CDR3 plus reference TRBV2 and TRBJ2-3, the full variable domain is EPEVTQTPSHQVTQMGQEVILRCVPISNHLYFYWYRQILGQKVEFLVSFYNNEISEKSEIFDDQFSVERPDGSNFTLKIRSTKLEDSAMYFCASPSAPDYWSTDTQYFGPGTRLTVL.

The V gene is TRBV9, the J gene TRBJ1-1, with a weak D call TRBD1 (6 bases). Trimming pared 7 bases from V and 7 bases from J, leaving 23 bases between. CDR1 and CDR2 from the germline V gene are SGDLS and YYNGEE. The CDR3 runs to 15 residues. The CDR3 spells CASAREGGQGGEAFF. In DNA form, the CDR3 reads TGTGCCAGCGCCCGGGAAGGGGGGCAGGGAGGTGAAGCTTTCTTT.

The chain joins TRBV5-5 to TRBJ1-1, with a tentative D call TRBD1 (5 bases). The germline gives CDR1 SGHKS, CDR2 YYEKEE (reference sequence). This CDR3 comprises 13 residues. The ends were cut back, 7 bases at V and 2 bases at J, with 12 bases in the middle. The CDR3 is CASFQGVNTEAFF. The CDR3 DNA sequence: TGTGCCAGCTTCCAGGGTGTTAACACTGAAGCTTTCTTT.

The chain joins TRBV6-2 or TRBV6-3 to TRBJ1-1, with D uncertain. The V end was cut by 0 bases, the J end by 3 bases, with 11 bases between. CDR3 length equals 15 residues. The germline gives CDR1 MNHEY, CDR2 SVGEGT. CDR3 sequence: CASSYSKGADTEAFF. The CDR3 region has the DNA TGTGCCAGCAGTTACTCTAAGGGTGCGGACACTGAAGCTTTCTTT.

This chain uses TRBV12-3 or TRBV12-4 with TRBJ1-1; D gene ambiguous. CDR3 size: 13 residues. V lost 7 bases, J lost 1 base, and 10 bases lay in between. The CDR3 loop reads CASIKTENTEAFF. CDR3 DNA sequence: TGTGCCAGCATCAAGACGGAGAACACTGAAGCTTTCTTT.

This chain connects TRBV11-3 to TRBJ1-1; tentatively, D is TRBD1 (5 bases). Trimming cost V 8 bases and J 6 bases, with 16 bases left between them. The CDR3 is 13 residues long. The germline gives CDR1 SGHNT, CDR2 YENEEA. The CDR3 DNA is TGTGCCAGCCCCCACCGAGGGGATTCTGAAGCTTTCTTT. Translating it yields CASPHRGDSEAFF.

The J gene is TRBJ1-2, the V gene TRBV6-5; a possible D gene is TRBD1 (6 bases). The CDR3 has 14 residues. V lost 2 bases and J 4 bases, leaving 11 bases between the germline ends. Germline V CDR1 and CDR2: MNHEY, SVGAGI. The CDR3 sequence: CASSYAEQGYGYTF. In nucleotides, the CDR3 is TGTGCCAGCAGTTACGCTGAACAGGGCTATGGCTACACCTTC.

The CDR3 nucleotides read TGTGCCAGCAGTTACTCGGGGACAGATCTTTACAATGAGCAGTTCTTC. It translates to CASSYSGTDLYNEQFF. The chain joins TRBV6-5 to TRBJ2-1, with 7 positions matching TRBD1. Per germline, CDR1 MNHEY and CDR2 SVGAGI. The CDR3 has 16 residues. J was trimmed by 4 bases and V by 0 bases; bases with no gene match: 6.